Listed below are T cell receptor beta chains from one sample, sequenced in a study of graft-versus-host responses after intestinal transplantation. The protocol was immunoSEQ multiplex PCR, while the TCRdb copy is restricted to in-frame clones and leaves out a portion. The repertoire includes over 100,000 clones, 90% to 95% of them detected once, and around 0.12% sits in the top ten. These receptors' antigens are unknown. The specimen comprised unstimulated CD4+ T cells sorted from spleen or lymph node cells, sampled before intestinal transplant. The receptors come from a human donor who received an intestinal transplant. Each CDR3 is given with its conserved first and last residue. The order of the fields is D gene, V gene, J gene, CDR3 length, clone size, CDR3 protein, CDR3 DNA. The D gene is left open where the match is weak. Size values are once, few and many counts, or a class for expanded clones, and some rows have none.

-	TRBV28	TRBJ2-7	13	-	CASTLSQGYEQYF	TGTGCCAGCACCTTATCACAGGGCTACGAGCAGTACTTC
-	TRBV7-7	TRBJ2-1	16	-	CASSSGTASSYNEQFF	TGTGCTAGCAGCTCAGGGACTGCTAGCTCCTACAATGAGCAGTTCTTC
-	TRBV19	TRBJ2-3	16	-	CASSMATGISTDTQYF	TGTGCCAGTAGTATGGCGACTGGCATTTCCACAGATACGCAGTATTTT
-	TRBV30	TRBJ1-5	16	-	CAWSVGGGSLAQPQHF	TGTGCCTGGAGTGTAGGGGGAGGCTCTTTGGCTCAGCCCCAGCATTTT
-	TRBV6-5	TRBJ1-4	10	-	CASRGEKLFF	TGTGCCAGCAGGGGTGAAAAACTGTTTTTT
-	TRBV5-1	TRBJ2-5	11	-	CASSQQETQYF	TGCGCCAGCAGCCAACAAGAGACCCAGTACTTC
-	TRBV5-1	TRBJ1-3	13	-	CASSLGGGNTIYF	TGCGCCAGCAGCTTGGGTGGGGGAAACACCATATATTTT
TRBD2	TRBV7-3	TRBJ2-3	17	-	CASSLNPSGRGTDTQYF	TGTGCCAGCAGCTTAAACCCGAGCGGGAGAGGCACAGATACGCAGTATTTT
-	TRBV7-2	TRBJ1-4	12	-	CASSYMGEKLFF	TGTGCCAGCAGCTATATGGGTGAAAAACTGTTTTTT
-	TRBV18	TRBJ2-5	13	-	CASSSGLQETQYF	TGTGCCAGCTCATCGGGACTCCAAGAGACCCAGTACTTC
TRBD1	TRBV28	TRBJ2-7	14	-	CASSTPGTGLEQYF	TGTGCCAGCAGTACACCCGGGACAGGGCTCGAGCAGTACTTC
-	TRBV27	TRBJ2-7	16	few	CASSKWTVGLSDEQYF	TGTGCCAGCAGCAAATGGACAGTAGGGCTTAGCGACGAGCAGTACTTC
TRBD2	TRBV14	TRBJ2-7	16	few	CASSLPGTSGRGEQYF	TGTGCCAGCAGCCTTCCCGGGACTAGCGGGAGAGGCGAGCAGTACTTC
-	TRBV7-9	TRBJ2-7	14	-	CASSFRTESYEQYF	TGTGCCAGCAGCTTTCGGACGGAATCCTACGAGCAGTACTTC
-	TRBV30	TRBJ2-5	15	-	CAWGTWTTSRETQYF	TGTGCCTGGGGGACGTGGACCACCAGTCGAGAGACCCAGTACTTC
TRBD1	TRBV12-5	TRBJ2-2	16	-	CASGPPDRGRTGELFF	TGTGCTAGTGGTCCCCCGGACAGGGGGCGGACCGGGGAGCTGTTTTTT
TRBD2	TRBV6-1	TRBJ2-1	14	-	CASSFSSGSNEQFF	TGTGCCAGCAGCTTCTCTAGCGGTTCCAATGAGCAGTTCTTC
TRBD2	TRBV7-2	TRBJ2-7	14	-	CASSPGLALYEQYF	TGTGCCAGCAGCCCTGGACTAGCGCTCTACGAGCAGTACTTC
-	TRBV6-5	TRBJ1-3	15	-	CASSWGPLSGNTIYF	TGTGCCAGCAGTTGGGGGCCCCTCTCTGGAAACACCATATATTTT
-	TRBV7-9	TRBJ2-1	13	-	CASSLLERDEQFF	TGTGCCAGCAGTCTCTTGGAGCGTGATGAGCAGTTCTTC
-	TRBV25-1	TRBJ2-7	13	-	CASSEWGGYEQYF	TGTGCCAGCAGTGAATGGGGTGGCTACGAGCAGTACTTC
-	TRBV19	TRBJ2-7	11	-	CASSIGWVQYF	TGTGCCAGTAGTATCGGCTGGGTGCAGTACTTC
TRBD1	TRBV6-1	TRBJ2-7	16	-	CASSEAGTGGVYEQYF	TGTGCCAGCAGTGAAGCGGGGACAGGGGGGGTATACGAGCAGTACTTC
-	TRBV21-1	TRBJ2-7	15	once	CASSKTRTGGHEQYF	TGTGCCAGCAGCAAAACACGGACAGGGGGACACGAGCAGTACTTC
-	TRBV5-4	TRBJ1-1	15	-	CASSPRVSGRTEAFF	TGTGCCAGCAGCCCGAGGGTGTCAGGTCGCACTGAAGCTTTCTTT
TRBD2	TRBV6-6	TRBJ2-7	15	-	CASSYPGTRSYEQYF	TGTGCCAGCAGTTACCCCGGGACTAGGTCCTACGAGCAGTACTTC
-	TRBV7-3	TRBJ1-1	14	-	CASSPGGMNTEAFF	TGTGCCAGCAGCCCAGGTGGGATGAACACTGAAGCTTTCTTT
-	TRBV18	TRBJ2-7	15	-	CASSPLGENTYEQYF	TGTGCCAGCTCACCTTTAGGGGAAAACACCTACGAGCAGTACTTC
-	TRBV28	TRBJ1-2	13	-	CASSSKGFWGYTF	TGTGCCAGCAGTTCCAAGGGGTTTTGGGGCTACACCTTC
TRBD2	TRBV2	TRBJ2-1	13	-	CASIAGVSNEQFF	TGTGCCAGCATTGCGGGAGTGTCCAATGAGCAGTTCTTC
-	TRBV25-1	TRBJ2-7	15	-	CASSVVGTTSYEQYF	TGTGCCAGCAGTGTAGTCGGCACCACCTCCTACGAGCAGTACTTC
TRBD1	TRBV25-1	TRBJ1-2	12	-	CASSDRGQGYTF	TGTGCCAGCAGTGACAGGGGGCAAGGCTACACCTTC
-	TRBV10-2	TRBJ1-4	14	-	CASSAPGTNEKLFF	TGCGCCAGCAGTGCGCCGGGGACTAATGAAAAACTGTTTTTT
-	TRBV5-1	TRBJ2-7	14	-	CASSLGQASYEQYF	TGCGCCAGCAGCTTGGGTCAGGCCTCCTACGAGCAGTACTTC
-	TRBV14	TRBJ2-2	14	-	CASSPTGNTGELFF	TGTGCCAGCAGCCCCACAGGGAACACCGGGGAGCTGTTTTTT
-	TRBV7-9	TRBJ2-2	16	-	CASSLVLPGATGELFF	TGTGCCAGCAGCTTAGTACTGCCCGGGGCCACCGGGGAGCTGTTTTTT
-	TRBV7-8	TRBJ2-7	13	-	CASSFMPGQEQYF	TGTGCCAGCAGCTTCATGCCGGGTCAGGAGCAGTACTTC
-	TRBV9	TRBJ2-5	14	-	CASSPRGDSETQYF	TGTGCCAGCAGCCCCAGAGGGGACTCAGAGACCCAGTACTTC
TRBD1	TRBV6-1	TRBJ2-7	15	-	CASSGGTGGSYEQYF	TGTGCCAGCAGTGGGGGGACAGGGGGCTCCTACGAGCAGTACTTC
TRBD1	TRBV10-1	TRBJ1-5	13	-	CASSERTGGPQHF	TGCGCCAGCAGTGAGCGAACAGGGGGGCCCCAGCATTTT
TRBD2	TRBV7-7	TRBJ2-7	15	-	CASSPGLALIYEQYF	TGTGCTAGCAGCCCGGGACTAGCGTTAATCTACGAGCAGTACTTC